This note documents a single TCR beta chain sequence. The sample comes from a study of blood T cell repertoires in COVID-19. Authors' methods: How many nucleated cells were present was estimated from reference gene primer amplification. Method: immunoSEQ multiplex PCR; TCRdb's copy keeps in-frame clones and lacks some. Clone size and V and J calls were adopted from that table, with D and trimming inferred from the DNA. In the table there are 350,000 to 500,000 clones, 70% to 90% of which are singletons. Membership in each cohort depended on participant-reported clinical history. No more than 2 weeks before study entry, exposed participants had met a case of COVID-19. Germline V lookup: CDR1 SQVTM, CDR2 ANQGSEA. This CDR3 region has 14 residues. V gave up 3 bases and J gave up 1 base, with 12 bases separating them.

The sample was PBMCs or T cells enriched from blood (not recorded which). This TCR derives from a young woman who had been exposed to COVID-19. The chain uses TRBV29-1 and TRBJ2-5, with D uncertain. This CDR3 reads CSVDSGWRQETQYF. CDR3 DNA sequence: TGCAGCGTTGATTCGGGTTGGCGCCAAGAGACCCAGTACTTC.